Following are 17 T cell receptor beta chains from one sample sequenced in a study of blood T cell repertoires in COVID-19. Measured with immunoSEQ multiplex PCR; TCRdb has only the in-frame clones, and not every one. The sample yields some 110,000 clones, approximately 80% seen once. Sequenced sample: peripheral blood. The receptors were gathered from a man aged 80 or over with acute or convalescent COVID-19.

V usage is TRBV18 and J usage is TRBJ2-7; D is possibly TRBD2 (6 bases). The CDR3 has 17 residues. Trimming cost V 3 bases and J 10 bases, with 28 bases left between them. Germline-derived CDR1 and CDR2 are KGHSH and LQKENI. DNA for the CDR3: TGTGCCAGCTCACCGCTGGCCCAATCGGGACGGGACTCTTCCCAGTACTTC. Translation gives CASSPLAQSGRDSSQYF. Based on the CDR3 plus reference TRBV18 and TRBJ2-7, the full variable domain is NAGVMQNPRHLVRRRGQEARLRCSPMKGHSHVYWYRQLPEEGLKFMVYLQKENIIDESGMPKERFSAEFPKEGPSILRIQQVVRGDSAAYFCASSPLAQSGRDSSQYFGPGTRLTVT.

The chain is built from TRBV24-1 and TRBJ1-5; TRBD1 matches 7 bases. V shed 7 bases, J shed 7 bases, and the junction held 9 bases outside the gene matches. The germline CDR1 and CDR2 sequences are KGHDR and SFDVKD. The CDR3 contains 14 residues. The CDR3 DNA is TGTGCCACCAGCGAAGACAGGGTGAAACAGCCCCAGCATTTT. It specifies CATSEDRVKQPQHF.

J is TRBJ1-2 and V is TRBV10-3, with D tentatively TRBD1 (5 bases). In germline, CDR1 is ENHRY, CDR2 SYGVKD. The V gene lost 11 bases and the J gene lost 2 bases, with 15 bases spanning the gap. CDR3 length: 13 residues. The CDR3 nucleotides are TGTGCCGCAACGCCAGGGCTCAACTATGGCTACACCTTC. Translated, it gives CAATPGLNYGYTF.

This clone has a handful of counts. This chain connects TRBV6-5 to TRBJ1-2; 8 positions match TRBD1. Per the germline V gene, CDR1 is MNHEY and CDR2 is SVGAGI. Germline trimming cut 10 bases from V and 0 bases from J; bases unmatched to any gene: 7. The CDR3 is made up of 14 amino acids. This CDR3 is CATGQGRANYGYTF. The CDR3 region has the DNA TGTGCCACAGGACAGGGACGGGCTAACTATGGCTACACCTTC.

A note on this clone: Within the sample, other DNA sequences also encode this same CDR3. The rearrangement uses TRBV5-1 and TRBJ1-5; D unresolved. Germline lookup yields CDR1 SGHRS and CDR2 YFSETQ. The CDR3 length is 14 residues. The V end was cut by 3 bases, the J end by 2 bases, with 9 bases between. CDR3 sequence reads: CASSSGGGNQPQHF. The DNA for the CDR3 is TGCGCCAGCAGCTCCGGAGGAGGCAATCAGCCCCAGCATTTT.

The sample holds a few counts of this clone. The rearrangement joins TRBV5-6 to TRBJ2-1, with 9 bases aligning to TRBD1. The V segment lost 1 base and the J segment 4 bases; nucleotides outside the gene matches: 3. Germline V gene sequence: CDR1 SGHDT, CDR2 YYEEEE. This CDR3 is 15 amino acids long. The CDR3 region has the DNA TGTGCCAGCAGCTTGCCGGGACAGGGTTACAATGAGCAGTTCTTC. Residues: CASSLPGQGYNEQFF.

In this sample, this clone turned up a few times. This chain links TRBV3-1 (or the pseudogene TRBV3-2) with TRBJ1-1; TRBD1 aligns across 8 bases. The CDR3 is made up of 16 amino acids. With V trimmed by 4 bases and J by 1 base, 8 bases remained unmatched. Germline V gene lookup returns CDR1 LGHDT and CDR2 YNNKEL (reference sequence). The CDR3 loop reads CASSLRDRSPNTEAFF. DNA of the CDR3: TGTGCCAGCAGCCTTCGGGACAGGTCCCCGAACACTGAAGCTTTCTTT.

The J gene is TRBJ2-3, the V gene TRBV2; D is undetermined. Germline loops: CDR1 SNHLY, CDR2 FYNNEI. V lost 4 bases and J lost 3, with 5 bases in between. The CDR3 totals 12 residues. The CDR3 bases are TGTGCCAGCAGTGTCCTTACAGATACGCAGTATTTT. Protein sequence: CASSVLTDTQYF.

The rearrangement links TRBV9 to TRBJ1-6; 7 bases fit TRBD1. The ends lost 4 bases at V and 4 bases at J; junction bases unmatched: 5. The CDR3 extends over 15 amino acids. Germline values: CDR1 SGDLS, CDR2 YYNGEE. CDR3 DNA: TGTGCCAGCAGCCCCTCGGGACAGTATAATTCACCCCTCCACTTT. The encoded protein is CASSPSGQYNSPLHF.

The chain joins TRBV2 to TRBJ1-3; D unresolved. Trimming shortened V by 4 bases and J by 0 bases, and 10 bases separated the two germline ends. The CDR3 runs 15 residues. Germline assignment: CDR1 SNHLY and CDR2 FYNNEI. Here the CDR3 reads CASSGLQYSGNTIYF. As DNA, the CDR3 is TGTGCCAGCAGTGGTCTACAGTACTCTGGAAACACCATATATTTT.

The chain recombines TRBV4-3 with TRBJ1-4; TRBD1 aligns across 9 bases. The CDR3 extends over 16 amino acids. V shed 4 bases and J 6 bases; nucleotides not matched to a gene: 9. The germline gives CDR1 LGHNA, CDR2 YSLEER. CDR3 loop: CASSREKDRGDEKLFF. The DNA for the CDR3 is TGCGCCAGCAGCCGAGAGAAGGACAGGGGAGATGAAAAACTGTTTTTT.

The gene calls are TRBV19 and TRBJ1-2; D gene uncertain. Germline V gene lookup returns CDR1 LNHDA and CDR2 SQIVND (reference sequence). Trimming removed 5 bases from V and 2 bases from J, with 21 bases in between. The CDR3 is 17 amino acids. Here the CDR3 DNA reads TGTGCCAGTAGTCCACGTGGCCGTCGGGGAGCCAACTATGGCTACACCTTC. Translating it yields CASSPRGRRGANYGYTF.

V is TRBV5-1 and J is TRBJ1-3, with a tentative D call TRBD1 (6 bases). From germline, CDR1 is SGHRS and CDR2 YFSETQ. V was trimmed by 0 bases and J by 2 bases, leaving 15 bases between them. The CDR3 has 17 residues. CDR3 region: CASSLDPLQGTGNTIYF. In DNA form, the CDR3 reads TGCGCCAGCAGCTTGGACCCTTTACAGGGAACTGGAAACACCATATATTTT. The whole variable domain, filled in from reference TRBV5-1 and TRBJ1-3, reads KAGVTQTPRYLIKTRGQQVTLSCSPISGHRSVSWYQQTPGQGLQFLFEYFSETQRNKGNFPGRFSGRQFSNSRSEMNVSTLELGDSALYLCASSLDPLQGTGNTIYFGEGSWLTVV.

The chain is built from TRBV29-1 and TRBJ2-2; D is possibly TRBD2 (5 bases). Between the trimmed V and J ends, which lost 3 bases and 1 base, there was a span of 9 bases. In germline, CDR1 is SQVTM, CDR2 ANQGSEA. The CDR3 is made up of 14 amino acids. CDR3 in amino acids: CSVERVENTGELFF. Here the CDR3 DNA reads TGCAGCGTTGAGCGGGTAGAGAACACCGGGGAGCTGTTTTTT.

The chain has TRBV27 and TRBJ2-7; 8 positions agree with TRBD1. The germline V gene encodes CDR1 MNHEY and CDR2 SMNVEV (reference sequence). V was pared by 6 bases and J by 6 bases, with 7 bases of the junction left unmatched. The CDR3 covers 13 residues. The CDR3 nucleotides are TGTGCCAGCAGACGGACAGGGACCGGCGAGCAGTACTTC. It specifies CASRRTGTGEQYF.

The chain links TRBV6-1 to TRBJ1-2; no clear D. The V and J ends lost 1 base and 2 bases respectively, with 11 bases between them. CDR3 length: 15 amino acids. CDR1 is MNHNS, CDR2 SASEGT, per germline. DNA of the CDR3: TGTGCCAGCAGTGAAGTTGGCACGGGGAACTATGGCTACACCTTC. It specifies CASSEVGTGNYGYTF.

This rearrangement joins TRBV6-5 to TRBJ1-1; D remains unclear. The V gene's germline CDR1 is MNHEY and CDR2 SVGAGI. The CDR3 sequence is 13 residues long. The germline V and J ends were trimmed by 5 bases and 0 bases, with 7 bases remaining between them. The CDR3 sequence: CASSPVMNTEAFF. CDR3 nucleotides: TGTGCCAGCAGTCCGGTTATGAACACTGAAGCTTTCTTT.